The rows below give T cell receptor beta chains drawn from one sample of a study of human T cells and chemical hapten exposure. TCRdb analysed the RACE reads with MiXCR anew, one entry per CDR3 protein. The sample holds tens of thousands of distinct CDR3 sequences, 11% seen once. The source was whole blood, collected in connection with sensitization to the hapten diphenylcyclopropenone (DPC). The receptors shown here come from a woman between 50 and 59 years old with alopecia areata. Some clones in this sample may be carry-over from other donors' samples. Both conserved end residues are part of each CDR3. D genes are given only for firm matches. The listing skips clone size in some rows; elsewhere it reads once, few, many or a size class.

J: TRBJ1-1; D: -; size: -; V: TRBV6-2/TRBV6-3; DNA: TGTGCCAGCAGTTACACGGCCAGCATGAACACTGAAGCTTTCTTT; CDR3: CASSYTASMNTEAFF
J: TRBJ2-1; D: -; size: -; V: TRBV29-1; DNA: TGCAGCCCGATGTTCTACAATGAGCAGTTCTTC; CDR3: CSPMFYNEQFF
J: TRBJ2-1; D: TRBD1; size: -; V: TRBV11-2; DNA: TGTGCCAGCAGCTTAGGGACAGGGGTGGCGAATGAGCAGTTCTTC; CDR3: CASSLGTGVANEQFF
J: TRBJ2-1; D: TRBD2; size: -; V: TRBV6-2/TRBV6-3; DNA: TGTGCCAGCAGTTACTCCGGCGGGAGTTACCACGCCAATGAGCAGTTCTTC; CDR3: CASSYSGGSYHANEQFF
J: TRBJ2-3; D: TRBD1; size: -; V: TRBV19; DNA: TGTGCCAGTAGTACCTCCCGGGACAGGGGGCGGGGGACAGATACGCAGTATTTT; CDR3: CASSTSRDRGRGTDTQYF
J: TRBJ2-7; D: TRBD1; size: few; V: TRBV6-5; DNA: TGTGCCAGCAGTCACTCGGACAGGGTCGTCGGGTACGAGCAGTACTTC; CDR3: CASSHSDRVVGYEQYF
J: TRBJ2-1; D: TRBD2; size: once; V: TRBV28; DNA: TGTGCCAGCAGCCTTACAGCGGGAGGGCCCAATGAGCAGTTCTTC; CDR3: CASSLTAGGPNEQFF
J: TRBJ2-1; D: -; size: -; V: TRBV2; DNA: TGTGCCAGCAGTGGAGTAGATGAGCAGTTCTTC; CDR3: CASSGVDEQFF
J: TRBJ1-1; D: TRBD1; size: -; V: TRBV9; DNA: TGTGCCAGCAGCGTAGGGCTGACAGGGGCGATGAACACTGAAGCTTTCTTT; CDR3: CASSVGLTGAMNTEAFF
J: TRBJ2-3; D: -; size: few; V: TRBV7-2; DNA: TGTGCCAGCAGCACCGACACAGATACGCAGTATTTT; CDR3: CASSTDTDTQYF
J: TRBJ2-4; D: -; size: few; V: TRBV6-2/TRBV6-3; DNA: TGTGCCAGCACCCCGGAGGGGGGGATCGGCATTCAGTACTTC; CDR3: CASTPEGGIGIQYF
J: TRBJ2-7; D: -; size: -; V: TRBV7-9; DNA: TGTGCCAGCAGCCAACGACAGAGTCTCTCGCTTTACGAGCAGTACTTC; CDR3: CASSQRQSLSLYEQYF
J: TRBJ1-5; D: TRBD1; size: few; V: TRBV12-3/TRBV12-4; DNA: TGTGCCAGCGGAACCCGGGACAGGGCTTATCAGCCCCAGCATTTT; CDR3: CASGTRDRAYQPQHF
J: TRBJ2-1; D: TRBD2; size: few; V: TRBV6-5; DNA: TGTGCCAGCAGTTACGAGCCTAGCGGGAACTACAATGAGCAGTTCTTC; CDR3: CASSYEPSGNYNEQFF
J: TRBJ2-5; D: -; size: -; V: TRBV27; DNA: TGTGCCAGCAGTCATAACCCGCAGACCCAGTACTTC; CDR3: CASSHNPQTQYF
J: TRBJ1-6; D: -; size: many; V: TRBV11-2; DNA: TGTGCCAGCAGCTTAGATCTGGGAAATTCACCCCTCCACTTT; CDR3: CASSLDLGNSPLHF
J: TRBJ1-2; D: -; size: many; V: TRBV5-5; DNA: TGTGCCAGCAGCGCAGAGTCCGGGCCCGGCTACACCTTC; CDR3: CASSAESGPGYTF
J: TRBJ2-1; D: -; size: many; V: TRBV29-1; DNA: TGCAGCGTTGGGGGGAGCTCCTACAATGAGCAGTTCTTC; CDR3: CSVGGSSYNEQFF
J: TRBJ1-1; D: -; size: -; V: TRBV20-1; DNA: TGCAGTGCTACGCCCATGGGGGGCCACACTGAAGCTTTCTTT; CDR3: CSATPMGGHTEAFF
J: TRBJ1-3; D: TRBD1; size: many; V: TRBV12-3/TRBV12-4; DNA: TGTGCCAGCAGTCCGGGGGACAGCTCTGGAAACACCATATATTTT; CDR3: CASSPGDSSGNTIYF
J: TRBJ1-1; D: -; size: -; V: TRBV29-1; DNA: TGCAGCGTTGAAGGCGGGCTATTCGAAGCTTTCTTT; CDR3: CSVEGGLFEAFF
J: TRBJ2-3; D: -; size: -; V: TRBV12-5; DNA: TGTGCTAGTGGTTCGGGGAGCACAGATACGCAGTATTTT; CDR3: CASGSGSTDTQYF
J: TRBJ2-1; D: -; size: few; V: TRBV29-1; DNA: TGCAGCGTTGGCCCCGCGGGGTCGAAGAATGAGCAGTTCTTC; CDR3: CSVGPAGSKNEQFF
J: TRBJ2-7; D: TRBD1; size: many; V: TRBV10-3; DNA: TGTGCCATCAGAAGGGGACAGGGAAGCTACGAGCAGTACTTC; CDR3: CAIRRGQGSYEQYF